The 21 T cell receptor beta chains in this list originate from one sample, sequenced in a study of STAT5B mutations in CD4+ large granular lymphocyte leukemia. Sequencing used immunoSEQ multiplex PCR; TCRdb keeps in-frame clones, though not all of them. The data contain 40,000 to 45,000 clones, approximately 80% of them singletons. The sequenced sample consisted of CD4+ T cells from blood buffy coats. The receptor set was obtained from a human donor in good health.

V gene TRBV11-2 combines with J gene TRBJ1-2; 12 nucleotides match TRBD1. The V gene's germline CDR1 is SGHAT and CDR2 FQNNGV. CDR3 size: 17 residues. J gave up 4 bases and V 5 bases, and 11 bases lay outside the gene matches. The CDR3 sequence: CASSVTGTGGGIYGYTF. The CDR3 nucleotides are TGTGCCAGCAGCGTCACCGGGACAGGGGGCGGTATCTATGGCTACACCTTC.

J is TRBJ1-1 and V is TRBV7-9; weak D call: TRBD1 (5 bases). The CDR3 is made up of 13 amino acids. Trimming shortened V by 5 bases and J by 4 bases, and 11 bases separated the two germline ends. Germline V gives CDR1 SEHNR, CDR2 FQNEAQ (reference sequence). The CDR3 DNA reads TGTGCCAGCAGCCGGGACGGGGGCACTGAAGCTTTCTTT. Translated: CASSRDGGTEAFF.

The V and J genes are TRBV4-3 and TRBJ1-3, with D hard to call. The CDR3 covers 15 residues. V was pared by 0 bases and J by 0 bases, with 6 bases between. The V gene's germline CDR1 is LGHNA and CDR2 YSLEER. The CDR3 DNA is TGCGCCAGCAGCCAAGATTGGGGCTCTGGAAACACCATATATTTT. It yields the protein CASSQDWGSGNTIYF.

This chain links TRBV19 with TRBJ1-5; the D gene is possibly TRBD1 (5 bases). V was shortened by 0 bases and J by 1 base, with 7 bases between the two germline ends. Germline CDR1 is LNHDA and CDR2 is SQIVND (reference sequence). This CDR3 is 15 amino acids long. The CDR3, as DNA: TGTGCCAGTAGTATAGATCAGGGCAGCAATCAGCCCCAGCATTTT. Its translation is CASSIDQGSNQPQHF.

This rearrangement joins TRBV5-6 to TRBJ1-1; D is uncertain. Trimming cost V 2 bases and J 1 base, with 9 bases left between them. Germline CDR1 SGHDT, CDR2 YYEEEE. CDR3 size: 14 residues. Written as DNA, the CDR3 is TGTGCCAGCAGCTTCTCATCAGGGAACACTGAAGCTTTCTTT. It yields the protein CASSFSSGNTEAFF.

The chain uses TRBV7-2 and TRBJ2-5; TRBD1 aligns across 8 bases. The CDR3 is 13 amino acids. Germline V CDR1 and CDR2: SGHTA, FQGNSA. V was clipped by 1 base and J by 5 bases; unmatched bases: 0. The CDR3 sequence is CASSLDRGETQYF. In nucleotides, the CDR3 is TGTGCCAGCAGCTTAGACAGGGGGGAGACCCAGTACTTC.

J is TRBJ2-5 and V is TRBV6-1; 7 bases match TRBD2. Trimming removed 4 bases from V and 5 bases from J; junction bases left unmatched: 1. The V gene's germline CDR1 is MNHNS and CDR2 SASEGT. The CDR3 sequence is 12 residues long. CDR3 DNA sequence: TGTGCCAGCAGTGCCGGGGGGGAGACCCAGTACTTC. This sequence encodes CASSAGGETQYF.

In nucleotides, the CDR3 is TGTGCCAGCAGCCCGGGACAGTACAATGAGCAGTTCTTC. It specifies CASSPGQYNEQFF. The rearrangement links TRBV7-2 to TRBJ2-1; 7 bases map to TRBD1. The CDR3 extends over 13 amino acids. The V segment lost 5 bases and the J segment 4 bases; nucleotides outside the gene matches: 2. The germline CDR1 and CDR2 sequences are SGHTA and FQGNSA.

The chain is built from TRBV7-9 and TRBJ1-1; D remains ambiguous. From germline, CDR1 is SEHNR and CDR2 FQNEAQ (reference sequence). V lost 4 bases and J lost 1, with 10 bases in between. This CDR3 comprises 14 residues. In DNA form, the CDR3 reads TGTGCCAGCAGCTCGTGGGAGACGAACACTGAAGCTTTCTTT. Its translation: CASSSWETNTEAFF.

This chain joins TRBV9 and TRBJ1-6; 7 nucleotides agree with TRBD1. Germline V gene data show CDR1 as SGDLS and CDR2 as YYNGEE. The ends lost 3 bases at V and 10 bases at J; junction bases unmatched: 7. The CDR3 runs 14 residues. CDR3 DNA sequence: TGTGCCAGCAGCGCAAGACAGGGAGGATCACCCCTCCACTTT. This sequence encodes CASSARQGGSPLHF.

The rearrangement uses TRBV19 and TRBJ2-1; D gene ambiguous. V gave up 5 bases and J gave up 8 bases, with 13 bases separating them. In germline, CDR1 is LNHDA, CDR2 SQIVND (reference sequence). The CDR3 length is 13 residues. The CDR3 DNA reads as TGTGCCAGTAGTGATAGGGCTGGGGATGAGCAGTTCTTC. It translates to CASSDRAGDEQFF.

Here the CDR3 reads CAWSVRQGETDTQYF. For the CDR3, the DNA is TGTGCCTGGAGTGTACGACAGGGGGAAACAGATACGCAGTATTTT. The chain joins TRBV30 to TRBJ2-3; TRBD1 aligns across 9 bases. The ends lost 0 bases at V and 3 bases at J; junction bases unmatched: 4. The length of the CDR3 is 15 residues. CDR1 is GTSNPN and CDR2 is SVGIG in the germline V gene (reference sequence).

This clone turned up a few times. CDR3 amino acids: CASSLHRDSNQPQHF. The DNA for the CDR3 is TGTGCCAGCAGCTTACACAGGGACAGCAATCAGCCCCAGCATTTT. The chain is built from TRBV6-1 and TRBJ1-5; possible D gene TRBD1, 6 bases. Germline V gene data show CDR1 as MNHNS and CDR2 as SASEGT. With 6 bases removed from V and 1 base from J, the gap between germline ends came to 13 bases. The length of the CDR3 is 15 residues.

The chain employs TRBV30 and TRBJ1-4; D might be TRBD1 (6 bases). The CDR3 contains 17 residues. Trimming took 3 bases from V and 3 from J, leaving 20 bases between them. Germline V gives CDR1 GTSNPN, CDR2 SVGIG (reference sequence). The CDR3 here is CAWSTSHREGANEKLFF. CDR3 bases: TGTGCCTGGAGCACGTCCCACCGGGAGGGGGCTAATGAAAAACTGTTTTTT.

V and J are TRBV4-3 and TRBJ1-3; the match to TRBD1 covers 7 bases. This CDR3 has 13 residues. With 5 bases clipped from V and 2 bases from J, the junction kept 0 bases outside the gene matches. Germline assignment: CDR1 LGHNA and CDR2 YSLEER. This CDR3 is CASSDRAGNTIYF. CDR3 DNA sequence: TGCGCCAGCAGCGACAGGGCTGGAAACACCATATATTTT.

The V and J genes are TRBV7-2 and TRBJ2-7; 7 nucleotides line up with TRBD2. With 3 bases clipped from V and 4 bases from J, the junction kept 6 bases outside the gene matches. This CDR3 spans 14 amino acids. Germline CDR1 SGHTA, CDR2 FQGNSA. CDR3 sequence (DNA): TGTGCCAGCAGCTTGGGGGGGGAGGTTTACGAGCAGTACTTC. This codes for CASSLGGEVYEQYF.

The chain joins TRBV4-1 to TRBJ2-1; 10 bases match TRBD2. V gave up 5 bases and J gave up 6 bases; unmatched junction bases: 7. The germline gives CDR1 MGHRA, CDR2 YSYEKL. This CDR3 has 15 residues. The CDR3 sequence: CASSSGTSAFNEQFF. CDR3 nucleotide sequence: TGCGCCAGCAGCTCCGGGACTAGCGCCTTCAATGAGCAGTTCTTC.

This chain connects TRBV7-6 to TRBJ1-1; D ambiguous. Trimming left V 5 bases short and J 3 bases short, with 10 bases between. CDR1 and CDR2 (germline): SGHVS, FNYEAQ. This CDR3 region has 13 residues. The DNA for the CDR3 is TGTGCCAGCAGCCAGGACGGGGACACTGAAGCTTTCTTT. This translates into CASSQDGDTEAFF.

The chain combines TRBV4-1 with TRBJ2-1; 8 bases are a match to TRBD2. CDR1 and CDR2 (germline): MGHRA, YSYEKL. The CDR3 consists of 19 residues. V was pared by 1 base and J by 4 bases, with 15 bases of the junction left unmatched. CDR3: CASSQGPPGGAGGYNEQFF. CDR3 in DNA: TGCGCCAGCAGCCAAGGCCCCCCAGGAGGCGCGGGAGGTTACAATGAGCAGTTCTTC.

The CDR3 nucleotides are TGCGCCAGCAGCTTGGAGGGACAGGGGGCGCATGGCTACACCTTC. Encoded protein: CASSLEGQGAHGYTF. The rearrangement joins TRBV5-1 to TRBJ1-2; 12 bases are shared with TRBD1. The CDR3 is 15 residues long. Germline CDR1 reads SGHRS; CDR2 reads YFSETQ. Trimming took 0 bases from V and 6 from J; bases not matched to a gene: 3.

The rearrangement links TRBV2 to TRBJ2-3, with D perhaps matching TRBD1 (8 bases). CDR3 size: 15 residues. Between the trimmed V and J ends, which lost 6 bases and 1 base, there was a span of 14 bases. Germline V gene sequence: CDR1 SNHLY, CDR2 FYNNEI. The CDR3 DNA is TGTGCCAGCAGCAAACAGGGGGGGGGCACAGATACGCAGTATTTT. This encodes CASSKQGGGTDTQYF.